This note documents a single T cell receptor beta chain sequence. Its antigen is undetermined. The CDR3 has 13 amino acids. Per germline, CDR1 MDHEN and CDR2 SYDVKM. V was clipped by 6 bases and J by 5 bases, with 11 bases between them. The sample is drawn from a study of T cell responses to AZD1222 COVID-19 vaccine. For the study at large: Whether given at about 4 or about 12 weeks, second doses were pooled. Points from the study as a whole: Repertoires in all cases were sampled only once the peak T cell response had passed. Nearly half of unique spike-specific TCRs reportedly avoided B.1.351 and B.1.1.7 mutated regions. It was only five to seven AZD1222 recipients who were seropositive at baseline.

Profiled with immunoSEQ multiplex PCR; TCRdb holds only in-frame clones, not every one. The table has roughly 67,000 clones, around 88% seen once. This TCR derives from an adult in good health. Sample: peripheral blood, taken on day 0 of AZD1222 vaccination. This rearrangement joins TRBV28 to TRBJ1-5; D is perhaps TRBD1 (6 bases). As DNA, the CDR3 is TGTGCCAGCAGCTGGGAGGGGGATCAGCCCCAGCATTTT. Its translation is CASSWEGDQPQHF.